Presented here are 28 T cell receptor beta chains from one specimen sequenced in a study of PD-L1 blockade in urothelial cancer. The time point was: pretreatment peripheral blood. Produced via immunoSEQ multiplex PCR; TCRdb's table is partial and in-frame only. The sample contains tens of thousands of clones, 81% of which appear only once. The material was PBMCs, obtained around atezolizumab (anti-PD-L1) treatment. The receptors originated from a man in his 70s with urothelial cancer.

The V gene is TRBV12-5, the J gene TRBJ2-1, with 12 nucleotides matching TRBD2. The length of the CDR3 is 16 residues. V trimming: 5 bases; J trimming: 4 bases; junction bases outside the gene matches: 6. Germline V gives CDR1 LGHNT, CDR2 FRNRAP. The CDR3 DNA sequence: TGTGCTAGTGGTCCGGTCGGACTAGCGGGGTACAATGAGCAGTTCTTC. As protein: CASGPVGLAGYNEQFF. Supplemented by reference TRBV12-5 and TRBJ2-1, the full variable domain reads DARVTQTPRHKVTEMGQEVTMRCQPILGHNTVFWYRQTMMQGLELLAYFRNRAPLDDSGMPKDRFSAEMPDATLATLKIQPSEPRDSAVYFCASGPVGLAGYNEQFFGPGTRLTVL.

This chain uses TRBV7-2 with TRBJ2-7, with 9 bases aligning to TRBD2. Trimming cost V 4 bases and J 4 bases; bases outside gene matches: 5. The CDR3 spans 14 residues. Germline loops: CDR1 SGHTA, CDR2 FQGNSA. The CDR3 region is CASSSALAGYEQYF. Written as DNA, the CDR3 is TGTGCCAGCAGCTCCGCCCTAGCGGGGTACGAGCAGTACTTC.

V gene TRBV9 combines with J gene TRBJ1-6; 8 nucleotides align to TRBD1. Trimming at V came to 6 bases and at J to 6 bases, leaving 5 bases not matched to a gene. Germline V gene data show CDR1 as SGDLS and CDR2 as YYNGEE. The CDR3 consists of 14 residues. The CDR3 DNA reads TGTGCCAGCACTAGGACAGGGTCTAATTCACCCCTCCACTTT. This encodes CASTRTGSNSPLHF.

The V and J genes are TRBV7-9 and TRBJ2-7, with TRBD1 as a possible D gene (5 bases). Germline V CDR1 and CDR2: SEHNR, FQNEAQ (reference sequence). With 1 base removed from V and 2 bases from J, the gap between germline ends came to 9 bases. There are 14 residues in the CDR3. As DNA, the CDR3 is TGTGCCAGCAGCTTAGTTGCCAGGGCCTACGAGCAGTACTTC. Protein: CASSLVARAYEQYF.

This clone was observed once. The gene calls are TRBV6-5 and TRBJ1-1; D might be TRBD1 (5 bases). CDR1 MNHEY and CDR2 SVGAGI come from the germline V gene. This CDR3 region has 14 residues. V lost 7 bases, J lost 4 bases, and 16 bases lay in between. The CDR3 loop reads CASTTQGGGTEAFF. CDR3 DNA: TGTGCCAGCACCACTCAGGGCGGGGGCACTGAAGCTTTCTTT.

The genes are TRBV5-8 and TRBJ2-7, with 7 bases identical to TRBD2. From germline, CDR1 is SGHTS and CDR2 YDEGEE. This CDR3 region has 17 residues. Trimming cost V 0 bases and J 6 bases; bases outside gene matches: 15. CDR3 residues: CASSLESGERFSGEQYF. CDR3 nucleotides: TGTGCCAGCAGCTTGGAAAGCGGGGAAAGGTTCTCTGGCGAGCAGTACTTC.

The chain links TRBV7-9 to TRBJ1-1, with 8 bases lining up with TRBD1. V shed 5 bases, J shed 0 bases, and the junction held 8 bases outside the gene matches. The CDR3 length is 16 residues. Germline V lookup: CDR1 SEHNR, CDR2 FQNEAQ (reference sequence). This chain's CDR3 is CASSPRGQGMNTEAFF. In DNA form, the CDR3 reads TGTGCCAGCAGCCCACGTGGACAGGGCATGAACACTGAAGCTTTCTTT.

The rearrangement uses TRBV29-1 and TRBJ1-1; tentatively, D is TRBD1 (6 bases). Germline V gives CDR1 SQVTM, CDR2 ANQGSEA. The CDR3 has 14 residues. The V gene lost 7 bases and the J gene lost 6 bases, with 21 bases spanning the gap. The CDR3, as DNA: TGCAGCGCCCGGGGTGCGGGTGGGGGCTCTGAAGCTTTCTTT. Amino acids: CSARGAGGGSEAFF.

This chain connects TRBV10-3 to TRBJ2-3; 8 nucleotides agree with TRBD2. There are 14 residues in the CDR3. The V segment lost 6 bases and the J segment 5 bases; nucleotides outside the gene matches: 7. Germline CDR1 and CDR2: ENHRY and SYGVKD. CDR3: CAIRVAGRIDTQYF. The CDR3 nucleotides are TGTGCCATCAGGGTAGCGGGACGAATAGATACGCAGTATTTT.

The chain links TRBV7-2 to TRBJ2-7; D gene unclear. Trimming stripped 5 bases from V and 2 bases from J, with 13 bases between. Per germline, CDR1 SGHTA and CDR2 FQGNSA. The CDR3 length is 14 residues. The CDR3 loop is CASSMGLNTYEQYF. DNA of the CDR3: TGTGCCAGCAGCATGGGCCTCAATACCTACGAGCAGTACTTC.

This clone has only a few counts. The chain carries TRBV18 and TRBJ1-6; D may be TRBD1 (5 bases). Trimming pared 3 bases from V and 7 bases from J, leaving 16 bases between. Germline V gene lookup returns CDR1 KGHSH and CDR2 LQKENI. The CDR3 loop spans 16 amino acids. CDR3 DNA sequence: TGTGCCAGCTCACCCATGGGGGGGACCCAAAATTCACCCCTCCACTTT. It encodes CASSPMGGTQNSPLHF. Together with reference TRBV18 and TRBJ1-6, the CDR3 gives the full variable domain: NAGVMQNPRHLVRRRGQEARLRCSPMKGHSHVYWYRQLPEEGLKFMVYLQKENIIDESGMPKERFSAEFPKEGPSILRIQQVVRGDSAAYFCASSPMGGTQNSPLHFGNGTRLTVT.

The rearrangement joins TRBV2 to TRBJ2-3, with 8 bases matching TRBD1. The trim removed 10 bases at V and 0 bases at J, leaving 15 bases unmatched. Germline loops: CDR1 SNHLY, CDR2 FYNNEI. The CDR3 has 17 amino acids. CDR3 bases: TGTGCCACCGCTATAAGACTTGGACAGGGAAGCACAGATACGCAGTATTTT. This translates into CATAIRLGQGSTDTQYF.

This clone has more than one count but fewer than ten. This chain joins TRBV6-1 and TRBJ1-6; D remains unclear. This CDR3 is 16 amino acids long. The V end lost 1 base, the J end lost 0 bases, and 7 bases lay between the germline ends. Looked up from germline, CDR1 is MNHNS and CDR2 is SASEGT. This chain's CDR3 is CASSEGLSSYNSPLHF. The CDR3 nucleotides are TGTGCCAGCAGTGAAGGATTGAGCTCCTATAATTCACCCCTCCACTTT.

The gene calls are TRBV6-1 and TRBJ2-7; D may be TRBD2 (6 bases). This CDR3 has 16 residues. V was trimmed by 1 base and J by 1 base, leaving 14 bases between them. Germline values: CDR1 MNHNS, CDR2 SASEGT. The CDR3 DNA sequence: TGTGCCAGCAGTGAAGGATTGTTAGCGGCTTCCTACGAGCAGTACTTC. Translating gives CASSEGLLAASYEQYF.

The genes are TRBV7-2 and TRBJ2-7; perhaps TRBD1 as D (5 bases). The CDR3 runs to 13 residues. Germline V lookup: CDR1 SGHTA, CDR2 FQGNSA. V lost 0 bases, J lost 2 bases, and 5 bases lay in between. CDR3 coding DNA: TGTGCCAGCAGCTTAGCGGGGCCCTACGAGCAGTACTTC. Translation: CASSLAGPYEQYF.

V is TRBV7-9 and J is TRBJ2-3; maybe TRBD1 (6 bases). The V and J ends lost 1 base and 4 bases respectively, with 9 bases between them. The length of the CDR3 is 14 residues. Germline lookup yields CDR1 SEHNR and CDR2 FQNEAQ (reference sequence). As DNA, the CDR3 is TGTGCCAGCAGCTTAGGGGGGCCGGCAGATACGCAGTATTTT. Amino acid sequence: CASSLGGPADTQYF. The entire variable domain, with the rest obtained from reference TRBV7-9 and TRBJ2-3, is as follows: DTGVSQNPRHKITKRGQNVTFRCDPISEHNRLYWYRQTLGQGPEFLTYFQNEAQLEKSRLLSDRFSAERPKGSFSTLEIQRTEQGDSAMYLCASSLGGPADTQYFGPGTRLTVL.

The CDR3 is CASSSQGANLETQYF. DNA of the CDR3: TGTGCCAGCAGTTCCCAGGGGGCGAATTTGGAGACCCAGTACTTC. The gene calls are TRBV28 and TRBJ2-5; 8 positions match TRBD1. The CDR3 has 15 residues. Germline trimming cut 4 bases from V and 5 bases from J; bases unmatched to any gene: 9. Germline-derived CDR1 and CDR2 are MDHEN and SYDVKM.

J is TRBJ2-7 and V is TRBV7-9, with TRBD1 matching over 7 bases. The CDR3 consists of 14 residues. Germline CDR1 is SEHNR and CDR2 is FQNEAQ (reference sequence). The ends lost 4 bases at V and 3 bases at J; junction bases unmatched: 6. This CDR3 reads CASSWDSASYEQYF. The CDR3 DNA reads as TGTGCCAGCAGCTGGGACAGTGCCAGCTACGAGCAGTACTTC.

The rearrangement uses TRBV9 and TRBJ2-5; D may be TRBD2 (6 bases). The V gene's germline CDR1 is SGDLS and CDR2 YYNGEE. V lost 0 bases and J 5 bases, leaving 11 bases between the germline ends. CDR3 length: 14 amino acids. CDR3 DNA: TGTGCCAGCAGCGTAGGGAGGGGAAGCGAGACCCAGTACTTC. The encoded protein is CASSVGRGSETQYF.

The genes are TRBV29-1 and TRBJ1-1; 7 positions agree with TRBD1. CDR3 size: 13 residues. The ends lost 3 bases at V and 11 bases at J; junction bases unmatched: 12. Germline V gene data show CDR1 as SQVTM and CDR2 as ANQGSEA. CDR3 protein: CSVDPGTAGKAFF. The CDR3 coding sequence is TGCAGCGTTGACCCTGGGACAGCAGGCAAGGCTTTCTTT.

This clone occurred a few times. The V and J genes are TRBV5-1 and TRBJ1-1; D gene unclear. This CDR3 comprises 14 residues. V lost 4 bases and J 4 bases, leaving 14 bases between the germline ends. The germline V gene has CDR1 SGHRS and CDR2 YFSETQ. The DNA of the CDR3 is TGCGCCAGCAGCCCTGTTACTACGGGCACTGAAGCTTTCTTT. Protein: CASSPVTTGTEAFF. Full variable domain (remainder filled in from reference TRBV5-1 and TRBJ1-1): KAGVTQTPRYLIKTRGQQVTLSCSPISGHRSVSWYQQTPGQGLQFLFEYFSETQRNKGNFPGRFSGRQFSNSRSEMNVSTLELGDSALYLCASSPVTTGTEAFFGQGTRLTVV.

The chain links TRBV2 to TRBJ1-1, with a tentative D call TRBD1 (5 bases). The germline CDR1 and CDR2 sequences are SNHLY and FYNNEI. This CDR3 has 14 amino acids. Deletions cut 4 bases from V and 1 base from J, with 10 bases between. The DNA for the CDR3 is TGTGCCAGCAGTGTCCAGGGCAGGAACACTGAAGCTTTCTTT. Translating gives CASSVQGRNTEAFF. The whole variable domain, filled in from reference TRBV2 and TRBJ1-1, reads EPEVTQTPSHQVTQMGQEVILRCVPISNHLYFYWYRQILGQKVEFLVSFYNNEISEKSEIFDDQFSVERPDGSNFTLKIRSTKLEDSAMYFCASSVQGRNTEAFFGQGTRLTVV.

A single count supports this clone. The rearrangement joins TRBV2 to TRBJ2-7, with 8 positions matching TRBD2. This CDR3 comprises 14 residues. CDR1 SNHLY and CDR2 FYNNEI come from the germline V gene. Trimming removed 6 bases from V and 3 bases from J; junction bases left unmatched: 7. The CDR3 nucleotides are TGTGCCAGCAGGTCACGGGGGGGCGTCTACGAGCAGTACTTC. Translated, it gives CASRSRGGVYEQYF. Together with reference TRBV2 and TRBJ2-7, the CDR3 gives the full variable domain: EPEVTQTPSHQVTQMGQEVILRCVPISNHLYFYWYRQILGQKVEFLVSFYNNEISEKSEIFDDQFSVERPDGSNFTLKIRSTKLEDSAMYFCASRSRGGVYEQYFGPGTRLTVT.

A few counts support this clone. The chain carries TRBV4-2 and TRBJ2-3; TRBD2 aligns across 10 bases. The CDR3 length is 17 residues. Losses at the gene ends were 2 bases for V and 0 bases for J; bases not matched to a gene: 5. From germline, CDR1 is LGHNA and CDR2 YNFKEQ. The CDR3: CASSQQAGGPSTDTQYF. The CDR3, as DNA: TGTGCCAGCAGCCAACAAGCGGGAGGGCCCAGCACAGATACGCAGTATTTT.

This clone was recorded only once. The chain is built from TRBV18 and TRBJ2-7, with TRBD1 matching over 9 bases. With 5 bases clipped from V and 3 bases from J, the junction kept 8 bases outside the gene matches. Per the germline V gene, CDR1 is KGHSH and CDR2 is LQKENI. This CDR3 spans 15 amino acids. The CDR3 loop is CASSSGLTGGYEQYF. CDR3 coding DNA: TGTGCCAGCTCATCGGGTTTGACAGGGGGCTACGAGCAGTACTTC.

This clone was recorded a few times. The genes are TRBV18 and TRBJ1-1; 7 bases are shared with TRBD1. This CDR3 comprises 14 residues. Germline V lookup: CDR1 KGHSH, CDR2 LQKENI. With 5 bases clipped from V and 3 bases from J, the junction kept 6 bases outside the gene matches. The CDR3 loop is CASSFDREDTEAFF. In DNA, the CDR3 is TGTGCCAGCTCATTTGACAGGGAGGACACTGAAGCTTTCTTT.

This clone has only a few counts. The chain is built from TRBV27 and TRBJ1-3, with D perhaps TRBD1 (5 bases). The CDR3 spans 14 residues. Germline CDR1 is MNHEY and CDR2 is SMNVEV (reference sequence). V lost 5 bases to trimming and J lost 2 bases, with 10 bases between them. The CDR3 loop is CASSQRGAGNTIYF. The CDR3 DNA is TGTGCCAGCAGTCAAAGGGGCGCTGGAAACACCATATATTTT.

The chain couples TRBV15 to TRBJ1-5, with D uncertain. Looked up from germline, CDR1 is LNHNV and CDR2 is YYDKDF (reference sequence). V was pared by 0 bases and J by 6 bases, with 9 bases between. The CDR3 contains 14 residues. In nucleotides, the CDR3 is TGTGCCACCAGCAGAGATCCAGGCTCTCAGCCCCAGCATTTT. Translated: CATSRDPGSQPQHF.